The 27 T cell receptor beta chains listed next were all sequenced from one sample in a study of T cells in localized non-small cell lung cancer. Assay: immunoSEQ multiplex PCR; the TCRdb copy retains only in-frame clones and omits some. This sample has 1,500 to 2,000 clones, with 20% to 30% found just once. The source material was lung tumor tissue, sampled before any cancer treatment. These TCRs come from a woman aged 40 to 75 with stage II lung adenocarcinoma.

The CDR3 protein is CASNIAKAYGYTF. In DNA, the CDR3 is TGTGCCAGTAATATTGCCAAGGCCTATGGCTACACCTTC. This chain connects TRBV19 to TRBJ1-2, with no clear D. V was clipped by 7 bases and J by 4 bases, with 13 bases between them. CDR1 is LNHDA, CDR2 SQIVND, per germline (reference sequence). The CDR3 is made up of 13 amino acids. Based on the CDR3 plus reference TRBV19 and TRBJ1-2, the full variable domain is DGGITQSPKYLFRKEGQNVTLSCEQNLNHDAMYWYRQDPGQGLRLIYYSQIVNDFQKGDIAEGYSVSREKKESFPLTVTSAQKNPTAFYLCASNIAKAYGYTFGSGTRLTVV.

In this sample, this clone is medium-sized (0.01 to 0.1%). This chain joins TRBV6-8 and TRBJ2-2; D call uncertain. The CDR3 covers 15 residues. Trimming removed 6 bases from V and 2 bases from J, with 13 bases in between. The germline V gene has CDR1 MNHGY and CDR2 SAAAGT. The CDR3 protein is CASRTAPGNTGELFF. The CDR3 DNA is TGTGCCAGCAGGACGGCTCCCGGTAACACCGGGGAGCTGTTTTTT.

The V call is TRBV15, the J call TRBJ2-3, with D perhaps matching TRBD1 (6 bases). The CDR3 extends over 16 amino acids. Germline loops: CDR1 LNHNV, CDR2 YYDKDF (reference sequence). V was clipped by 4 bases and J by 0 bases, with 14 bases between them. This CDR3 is CATSKGLGASTDTQYF. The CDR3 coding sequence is TGTGCCACCAGCAAAGGCTTGGGGGCCAGCACAGATACGCAGTATTTT.

Here the CDR3 reads CASSMSGSPGVNEQFF. The CDR3 DNA reads TGTGCCAGTAGTATGTCGGGGTCTCCCGGCGTCAATGAGCAGTTCTTC. This chain joins TRBV19 and TRBJ2-1, with D possibly being TRBD2 (5 bases). The germline CDR1 and CDR2 sequences are LNHDA and SQIVND (reference sequence). The CDR3 runs to 16 residues. Trimming took 3 bases from V and 6 from J, leaving 18 bases between them.

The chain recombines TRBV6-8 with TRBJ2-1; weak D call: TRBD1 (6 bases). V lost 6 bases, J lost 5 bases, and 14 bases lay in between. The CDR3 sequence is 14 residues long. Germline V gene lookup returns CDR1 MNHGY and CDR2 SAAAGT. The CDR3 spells CASRSGTRHNEQFF. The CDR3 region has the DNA TGTGCCAGCAGGTCCGGGACACGACACAATGAGCAGTTCTTC.

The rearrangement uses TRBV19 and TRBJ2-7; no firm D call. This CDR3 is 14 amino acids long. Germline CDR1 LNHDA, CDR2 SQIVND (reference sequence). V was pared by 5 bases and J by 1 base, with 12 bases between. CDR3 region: CASSPRTDSYEQYF. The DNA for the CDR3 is TGTGCCAGTAGTCCTAGGACGGATTCCTACGAGCAGTACTTC.

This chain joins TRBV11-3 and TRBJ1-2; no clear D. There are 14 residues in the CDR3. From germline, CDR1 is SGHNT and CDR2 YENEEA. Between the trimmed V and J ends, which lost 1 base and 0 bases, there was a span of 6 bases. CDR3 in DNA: TGTGCCAGCAGCTTAGTTTTAGCTAACTATGGCTACACCTTC. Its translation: CASSLVLANYGYTF.

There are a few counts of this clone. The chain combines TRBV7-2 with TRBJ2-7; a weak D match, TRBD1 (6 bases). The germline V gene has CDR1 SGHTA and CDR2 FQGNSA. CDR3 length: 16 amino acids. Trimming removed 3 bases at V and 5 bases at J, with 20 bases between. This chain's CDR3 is CASSLPNRVGPDEQYF. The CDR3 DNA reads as TGTGCCAGCAGCTTGCCCAACAGGGTAGGCCCGGACGAGCAGTACTTC.

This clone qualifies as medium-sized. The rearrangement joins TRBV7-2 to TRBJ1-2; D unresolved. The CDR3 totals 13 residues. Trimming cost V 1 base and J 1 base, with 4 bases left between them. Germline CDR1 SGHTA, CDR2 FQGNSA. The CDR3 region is CASSLGHNYGYTF. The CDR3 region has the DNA TGTGCCAGCAGCTTAGGGCATAACTATGGCTACACCTTC.

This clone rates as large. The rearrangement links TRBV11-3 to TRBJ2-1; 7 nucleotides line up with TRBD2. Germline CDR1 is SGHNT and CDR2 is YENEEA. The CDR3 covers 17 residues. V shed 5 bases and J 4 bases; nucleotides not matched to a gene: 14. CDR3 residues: CASSASLAGESYNEQFF. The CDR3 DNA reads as TGTGCCAGCAGCGCAAGCCTCGCGGGGGAATCGTACAATGAGCAGTTCTTC.

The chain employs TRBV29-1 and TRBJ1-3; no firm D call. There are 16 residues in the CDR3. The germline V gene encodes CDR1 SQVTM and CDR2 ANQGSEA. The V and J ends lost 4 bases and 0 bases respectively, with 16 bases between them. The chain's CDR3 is CSVGRGQESSGNTIYF. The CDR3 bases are TGCAGCGTTGGTCGGGGTCAGGAGAGCTCTGGAAACACCATATATTTT.

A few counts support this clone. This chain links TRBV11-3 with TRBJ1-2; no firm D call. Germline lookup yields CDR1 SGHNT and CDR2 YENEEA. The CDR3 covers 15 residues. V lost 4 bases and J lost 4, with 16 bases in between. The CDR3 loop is CASSSRHDDSYGYTF. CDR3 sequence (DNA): TGTGCCAGCAGCTCCAGGCACGACGATAGCTATGGCTACACCTTC.

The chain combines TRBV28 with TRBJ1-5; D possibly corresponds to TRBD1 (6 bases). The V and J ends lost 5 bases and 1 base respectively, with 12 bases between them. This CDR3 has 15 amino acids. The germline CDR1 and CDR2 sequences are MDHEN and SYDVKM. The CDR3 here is CASSLYRESNQPQHF. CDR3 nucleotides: TGTGCCAGCAGTCTATACAGGGAGAGCAATCAGCCCCAGCATTTT.

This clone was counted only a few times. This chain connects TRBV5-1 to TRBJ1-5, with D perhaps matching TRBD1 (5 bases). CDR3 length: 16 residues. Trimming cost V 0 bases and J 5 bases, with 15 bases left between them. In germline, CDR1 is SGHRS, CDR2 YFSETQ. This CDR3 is CASSLAREEGDQPQHF. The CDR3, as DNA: TGCGCCAGCAGCTTGGCCAGGGAGGAAGGAGATCAGCCCCAGCATTTT.

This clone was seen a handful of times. The DNA for the CDR3 is TGCAGCGGATCTCGGGGTGGCACAGATACGCAGTATTTT. Translation gives CSGSRGGTDTQYF. The rearrangement joins TRBV29-1 to TRBJ2-3, with a weak D call TRBD2 (5 bases). CDR3 size: 13 residues. The V end lost 7 bases, the J end lost 1 base, and 12 bases lay between the germline ends. The germline V gene has CDR1 SQVTM and CDR2 ANQGSEA.

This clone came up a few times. CDR3 DNA sequence: TGTGCCCGCTCGGGACTAGCGGGGCCCGGGGGTGAGCAGTTCTTC. It translates to CARSGLAGPGGEQFF. This chain links TRBV2 with TRBJ2-1, with TRBD2 matching over 13 bases. The length of the CDR3 is 15 residues. Trimming at V came to 11 bases and at J to 9 bases, leaving 13 bases not matched to a gene. Germline assignment: CDR1 SNHLY and CDR2 FYNNEI.

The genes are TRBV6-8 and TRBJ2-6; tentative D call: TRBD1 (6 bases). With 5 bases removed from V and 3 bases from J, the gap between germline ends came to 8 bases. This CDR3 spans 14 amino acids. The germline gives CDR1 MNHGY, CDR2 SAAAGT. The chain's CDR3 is CASSETGGANVLTF. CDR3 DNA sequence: TGTGCCAGCAGTGAGACAGGTGGGGCCAACGTCCTGACTTTC.

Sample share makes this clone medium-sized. The CDR3 protein is CASSATTGGTSGANVLTF. The CDR3 DNA is TGTGCCAGCAGCGCTACGACAGGGGGGACCTCTGGGGCCAACGTCCTGACTTTC. This rearrangement joins TRBV11-3 to TRBJ2-6; 9 bases map to TRBD1. The V and J ends lost 5 bases and 0 bases, in that order; junction bases with no gene match: 8. The CDR3 is 18 amino acids. From germline, CDR1 is SGHNT and CDR2 YENEEA. Full variable domain (outside the CDR3, taken from reference TRBV11-3 and TRBJ2-6): EAGVVQSPRYKIIEKKQPVAFWCNPISGHNTLYWYLQNLGQGPELLIRYENEEAVDDSQLPKDRFSAERLKGVDSTLKIQPAELGDSAVYLCASSATTGGTSGANVLTFGAGSRLTVL.

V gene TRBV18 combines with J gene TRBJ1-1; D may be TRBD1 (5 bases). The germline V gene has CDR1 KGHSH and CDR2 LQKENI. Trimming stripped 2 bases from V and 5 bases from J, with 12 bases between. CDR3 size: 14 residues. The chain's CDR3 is CASSPRAGHTEAFF. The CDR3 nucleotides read TGTGCCAGCTCACCAAGGGCAGGGCATACTGAAGCTTTCTTT.

The CDR3 loop is CASSRGTGSGNTIYF. The CDR3 nucleotides are TGTGCCAGCAGTAGGGGAACAGGGTCTGGAAACACCATATATTTT. The gene calls are TRBV28 and TRBJ1-3, with D possibly being TRBD1 (6 bases). CDR1 is MDHEN, CDR2 SYDVKM, per germline. CDR3 length: 15 amino acids. Trimming pared 5 bases from V and 1 base from J, leaving 12 bases between. The whole variable domain, remainder taken from reference TRBV28 and TRBJ1-3, is DVKVTQSSRYLVKRTGEKVFLECVQDMDHENMFWYRQDPGLGLRLIYFSYDVKMKEKGDIPEGYSVSREKKERFSLILESASTNQTSMYLCASSRGTGSGNTIYFGEGSWLTVV.

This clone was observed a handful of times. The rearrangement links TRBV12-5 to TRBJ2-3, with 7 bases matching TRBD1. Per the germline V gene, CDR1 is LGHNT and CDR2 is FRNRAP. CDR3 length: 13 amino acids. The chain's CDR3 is CASIGTVQDTQYF. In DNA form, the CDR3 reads TGTGCCAGCATCGGGACAGTCCAAGATACGCAGTATTTT.

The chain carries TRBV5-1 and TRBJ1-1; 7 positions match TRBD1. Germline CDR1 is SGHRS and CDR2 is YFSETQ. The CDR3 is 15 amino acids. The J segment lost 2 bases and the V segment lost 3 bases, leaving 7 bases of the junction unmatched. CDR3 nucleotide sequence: TGCGCCAGCAGCTCCCAACAGGGGAGAAACACTGAAGCTTTCTTT. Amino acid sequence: CASSSQQGRNTEAFF.

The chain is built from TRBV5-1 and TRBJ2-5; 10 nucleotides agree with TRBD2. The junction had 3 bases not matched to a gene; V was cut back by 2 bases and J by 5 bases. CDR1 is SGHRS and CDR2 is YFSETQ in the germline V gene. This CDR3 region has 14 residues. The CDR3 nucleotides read TGCGCCAGCAGCTTAGCGGGGGGGCTGGAGACCCAGTACTTC. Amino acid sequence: CASSLAGGLETQYF.

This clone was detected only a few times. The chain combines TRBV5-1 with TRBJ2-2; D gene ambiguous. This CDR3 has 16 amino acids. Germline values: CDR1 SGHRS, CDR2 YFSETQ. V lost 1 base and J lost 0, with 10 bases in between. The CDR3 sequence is CASSLTLWANTGELFF. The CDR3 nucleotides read TGCGCCAGCAGCTTGACACTTTGGGCGAACACCGGGGAGCTGTTTTTT.

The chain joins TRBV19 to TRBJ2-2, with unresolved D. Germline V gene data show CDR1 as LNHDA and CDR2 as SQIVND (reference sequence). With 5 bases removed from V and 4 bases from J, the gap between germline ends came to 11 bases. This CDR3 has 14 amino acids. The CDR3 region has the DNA TGTGCCAGTAGTGCTATTAAGTTCACCGGGGAGCTGTTTTTT. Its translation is CASSAIKFTGELFF.

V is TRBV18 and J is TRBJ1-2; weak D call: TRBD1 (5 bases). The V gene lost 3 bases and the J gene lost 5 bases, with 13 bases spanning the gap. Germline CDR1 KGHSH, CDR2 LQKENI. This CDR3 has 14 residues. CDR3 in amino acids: CASSPPTAPYGYTF. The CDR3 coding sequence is TGTGCCAGCTCACCCCCGACAGCCCCTTATGGCTACACCTTC. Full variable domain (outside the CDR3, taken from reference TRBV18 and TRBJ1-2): NAGVMQNPRHLVRRRGQEARLRCSPMKGHSHVYWYRQLPEEGLKFMVYLQKENIIDESGMPKERFSAEFPKEGPSILRIQQVVRGDSAAYFCASSPPTAPYGYTFGSGTRLTVV.

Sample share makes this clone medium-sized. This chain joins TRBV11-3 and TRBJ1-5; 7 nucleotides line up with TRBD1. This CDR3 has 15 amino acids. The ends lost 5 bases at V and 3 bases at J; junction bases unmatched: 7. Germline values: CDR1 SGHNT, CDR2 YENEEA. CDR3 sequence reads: CASSRKTGDNQPQHF. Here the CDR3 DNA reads TGTGCCAGCAGCCGTAAAACAGGGGACAATCAGCCCCAGCATTTT.